This paragraph reports one T cell receptor beta chain. This record comes from a study of blood T cell repertoires in COVID-19. Whole-study context: Samples of COVID-19 (acute and convalescent) were obtained from the United States, Italy and Spain.

Using immunoSEQ multiplex PCR, the repertoire was profiled, and TCRdb retains in-frame clones only, with some absent. The sample lists roughly 150,000 clones; approximately 78% were seen once. The CDR3 sequence is 15 residues long. The germline V gene has CDR1 LGHDT and CDR2 YNNKEL (reference sequence). V lost 3 bases and J lost 4; bases outside the gene matches: 6. This chain connects TRBV3-1 (or the pseudogene TRBV3-2) to TRBJ1-5; TRBD1 aligns across 7 bases. The TCR originated in a woman older than 75 with acute or convalescent COVID-19. Source material: peripheral blood. The CDR3 reads CASSHNRGSNQPQHF. CDR3 nucleotide sequence: TGTGCCAGCAGCCATAACAGGGGAAGTAATCAGCCCCAGCATTTT.